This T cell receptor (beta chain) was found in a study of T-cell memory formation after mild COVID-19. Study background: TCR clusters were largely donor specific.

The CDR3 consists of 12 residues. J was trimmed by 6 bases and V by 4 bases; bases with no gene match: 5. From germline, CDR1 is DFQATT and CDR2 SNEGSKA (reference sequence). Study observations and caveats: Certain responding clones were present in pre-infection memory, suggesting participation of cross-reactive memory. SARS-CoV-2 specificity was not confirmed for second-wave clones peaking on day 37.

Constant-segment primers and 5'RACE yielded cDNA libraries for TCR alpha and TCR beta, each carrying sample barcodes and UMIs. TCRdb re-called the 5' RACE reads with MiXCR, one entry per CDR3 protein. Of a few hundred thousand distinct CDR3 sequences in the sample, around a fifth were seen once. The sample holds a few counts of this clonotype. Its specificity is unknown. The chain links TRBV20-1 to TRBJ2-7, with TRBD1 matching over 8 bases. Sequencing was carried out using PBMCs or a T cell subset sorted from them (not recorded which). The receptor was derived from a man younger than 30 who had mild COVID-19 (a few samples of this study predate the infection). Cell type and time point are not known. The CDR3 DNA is TGCAGTGCTATAGGACAGGGAGGCGAGCAGTACTTC. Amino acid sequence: CSAIGQGGEQYF.